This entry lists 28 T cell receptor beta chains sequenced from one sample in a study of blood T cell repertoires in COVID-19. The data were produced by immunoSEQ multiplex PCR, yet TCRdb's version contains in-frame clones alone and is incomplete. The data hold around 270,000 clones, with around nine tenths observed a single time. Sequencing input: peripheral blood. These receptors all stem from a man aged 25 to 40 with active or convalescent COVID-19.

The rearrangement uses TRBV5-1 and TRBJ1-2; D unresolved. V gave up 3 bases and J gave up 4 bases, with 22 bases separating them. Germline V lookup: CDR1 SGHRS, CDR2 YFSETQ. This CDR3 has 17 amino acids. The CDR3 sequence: CASSSDPGRSEAYGYTF. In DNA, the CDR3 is TGCGCCAGCAGCTCAGATCCGGGGAGGTCAGAAGCCTATGGCTACACCTTC.

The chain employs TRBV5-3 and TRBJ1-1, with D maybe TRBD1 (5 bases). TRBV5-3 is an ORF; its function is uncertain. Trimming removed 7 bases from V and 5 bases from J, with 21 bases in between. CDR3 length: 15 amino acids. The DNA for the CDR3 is TGTGCCAGAGACCCGCGGGGGGTCGGTCGAACTGAAGCTTTCTTT. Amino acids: CARDPRGVGRTEAFF.

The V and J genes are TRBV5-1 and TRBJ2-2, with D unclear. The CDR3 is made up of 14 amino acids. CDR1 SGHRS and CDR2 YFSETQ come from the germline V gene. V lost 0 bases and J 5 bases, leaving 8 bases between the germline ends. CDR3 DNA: TGCGCCAGCAGCTTGGCTGGGCAAACCGGGGAGCTGTTTTTT. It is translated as CASSLAGQTGELFF. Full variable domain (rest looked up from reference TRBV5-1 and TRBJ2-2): KAGVTQTPRYLIKTRGQQVTLSCSPISGHRSVSWYQQTPGQGLQFLFEYFSETQRNKGNFPGRFSGRQFSNSRSEMNVSTLELGDSALYLCASSLAGQTGELFFGEGSRLTVL.

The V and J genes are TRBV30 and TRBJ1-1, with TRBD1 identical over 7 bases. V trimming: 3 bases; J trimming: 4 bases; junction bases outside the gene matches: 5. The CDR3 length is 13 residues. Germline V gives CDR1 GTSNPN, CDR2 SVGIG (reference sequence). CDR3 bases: TGTGCCTGGAGAACGACAGGGCGCACTGAAGCTTTCTTT. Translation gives CAWRTTGRTEAFF. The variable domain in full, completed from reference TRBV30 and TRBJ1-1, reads SQTIHQWPATLVQPVGSPLSLECTVEGTSNPNLYWYRQAAGRGLQLLFYSVGIGQISSEVPQNLSASRPQDRQFILSSKKLLLSDSGFYLCAWRTTGRTEAFFGQGTRLTVV.

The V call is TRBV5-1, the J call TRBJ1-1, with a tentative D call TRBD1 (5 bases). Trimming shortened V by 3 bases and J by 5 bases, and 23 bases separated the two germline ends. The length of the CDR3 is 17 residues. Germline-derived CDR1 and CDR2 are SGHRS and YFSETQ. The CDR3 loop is CASSSGVIGARWTEAFF. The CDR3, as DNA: TGCGCCAGCAGCTCGGGGGTTATCGGGGCCCGGTGGACTGAAGCTTTCTTT. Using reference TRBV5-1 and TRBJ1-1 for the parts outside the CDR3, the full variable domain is KAGVTQTPRYLIKTRGQQVTLSCSPISGHRSVSWYQQTPGQGLQFLFEYFSETQRNKGNFPGRFSGRQFSNSRSEMNVSTLELGDSALYLCASSSGVIGARWTEAFFGQGTRLTVV.

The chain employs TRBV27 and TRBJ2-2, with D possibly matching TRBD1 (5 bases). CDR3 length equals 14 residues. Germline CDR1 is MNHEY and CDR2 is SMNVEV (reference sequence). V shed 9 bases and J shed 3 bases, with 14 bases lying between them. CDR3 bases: TGTGCCAGAGGTCAGGGCCGGGACACCGGGGAGCTGTTTTTT. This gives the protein CARGQGRDTGELFF.

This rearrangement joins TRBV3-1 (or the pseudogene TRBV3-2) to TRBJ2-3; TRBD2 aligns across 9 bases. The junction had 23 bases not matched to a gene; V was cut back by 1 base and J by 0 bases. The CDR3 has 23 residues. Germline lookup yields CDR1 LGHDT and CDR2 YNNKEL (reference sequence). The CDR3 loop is CASSQGRGGARNQPTLSTDTQYF. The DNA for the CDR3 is TGTGCCAGCAGCCAAGGCCGCGGGGGGGCCAGAAACCAGCCTACCCTTAGCACAGATACGCAGTATTTT.

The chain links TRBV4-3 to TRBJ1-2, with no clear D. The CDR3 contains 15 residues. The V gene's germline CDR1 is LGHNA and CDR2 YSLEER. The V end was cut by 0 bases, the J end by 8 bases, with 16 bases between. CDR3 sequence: CASSQDLNGRYGYTF. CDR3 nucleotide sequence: TGCGCCAGCAGCCAAGATCTAAATGGGCGATACGGCTACACCTTC.

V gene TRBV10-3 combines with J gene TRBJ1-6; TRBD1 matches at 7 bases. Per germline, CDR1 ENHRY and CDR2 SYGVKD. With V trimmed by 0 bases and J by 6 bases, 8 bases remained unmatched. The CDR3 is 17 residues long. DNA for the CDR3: TGTGCCATCAGTGAGTCGACAGGGATCGGGGGTAATTCACCCCTCCACTTT. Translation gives CAISESTGIGGNSPLHF.

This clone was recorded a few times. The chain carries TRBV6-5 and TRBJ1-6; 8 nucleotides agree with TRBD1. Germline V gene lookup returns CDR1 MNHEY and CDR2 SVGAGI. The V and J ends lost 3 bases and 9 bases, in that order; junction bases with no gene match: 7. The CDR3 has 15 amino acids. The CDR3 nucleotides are TGTGCCAGCAGTTATGGTCAGGGGGCAGGTTCACCCCTCCACTTT. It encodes CASSYGQGAGSPLHF.

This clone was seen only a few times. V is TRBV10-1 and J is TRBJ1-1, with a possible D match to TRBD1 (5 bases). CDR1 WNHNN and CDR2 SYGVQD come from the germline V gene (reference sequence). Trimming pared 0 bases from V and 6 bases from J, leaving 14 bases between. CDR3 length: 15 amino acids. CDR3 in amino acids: CASSESAGRTSEAFF. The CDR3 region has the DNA TGCGCCAGCAGTGAGTCCGCAGGGCGTACGTCTGAAGCTTTCTTT.

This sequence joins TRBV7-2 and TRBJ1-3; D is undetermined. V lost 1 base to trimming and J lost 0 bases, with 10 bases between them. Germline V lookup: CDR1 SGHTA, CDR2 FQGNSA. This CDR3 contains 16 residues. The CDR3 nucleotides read TGTGCCAGCAGCTTAGAAGTAAGGAGCTCTGGAAACACCATATATTTT. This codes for CASSLEVRSSGNTIYF.

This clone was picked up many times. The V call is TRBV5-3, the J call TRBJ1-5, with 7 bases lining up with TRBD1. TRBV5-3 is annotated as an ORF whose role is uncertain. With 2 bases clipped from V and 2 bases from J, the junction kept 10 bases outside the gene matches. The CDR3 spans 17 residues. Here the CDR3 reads CARSFVQGSERNQPQHF. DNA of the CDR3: TGTGCCAGAAGCTTTGTACAGGGGAGCGAGCGCAATCAGCCCCAGCATTTT.

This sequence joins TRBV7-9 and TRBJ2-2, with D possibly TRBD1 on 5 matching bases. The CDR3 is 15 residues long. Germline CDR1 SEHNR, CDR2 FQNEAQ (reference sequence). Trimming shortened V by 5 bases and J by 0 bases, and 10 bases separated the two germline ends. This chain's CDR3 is CASSAGHTNTGELFF. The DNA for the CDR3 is TGTGCCAGCAGCGCAGGACACACGAACACCGGGGAGCTGTTTTTT.

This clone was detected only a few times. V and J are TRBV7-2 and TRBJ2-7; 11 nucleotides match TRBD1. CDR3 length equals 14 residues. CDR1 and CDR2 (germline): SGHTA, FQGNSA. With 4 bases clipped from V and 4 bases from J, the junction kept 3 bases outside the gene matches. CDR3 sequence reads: CASSWGTGGYEQYF. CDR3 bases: TGTGCCAGCAGCTGGGGGACAGGGGGTTACGAGCAGTACTTC.

Here the CDR3 reads CASSTDEGLWTETQYF. The CDR3 DNA follows: TGTGCCAGCAGCACGGACGAGGGCCTTTGGACAGAGACCCAGTACTTC. This chain connects TRBV3-1 (or the pseudogene TRBV3-2) to TRBJ2-5, with a possible D match to TRBD2 (5 bases). CDR3 size: 16 residues. The germline gives CDR1 LGHDT, CDR2 YNNKEL (reference sequence). Trimming shortened V by 5 bases and J by 4 bases, and 20 bases separated the two germline ends.

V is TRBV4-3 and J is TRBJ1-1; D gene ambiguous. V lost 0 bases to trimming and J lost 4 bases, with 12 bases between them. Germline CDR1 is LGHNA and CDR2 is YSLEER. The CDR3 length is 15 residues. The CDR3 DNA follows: TGCGCCAGCAGCCAAGATAGGAGTTTCGGCACTGAAGCTTTCTTT. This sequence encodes CASSQDRSFGTEAFF.

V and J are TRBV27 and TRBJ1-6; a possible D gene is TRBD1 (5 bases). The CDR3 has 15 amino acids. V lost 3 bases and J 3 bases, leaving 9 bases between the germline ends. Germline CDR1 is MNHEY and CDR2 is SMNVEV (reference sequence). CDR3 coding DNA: TGTGCCAGCAGTTTGACAGCTAACTATAATTCACCCCTCCACTTT. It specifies CASSLTANYNSPLHF.

CDR3 in DNA: TGTGCCAGCAGTGAATCCTGGAGGCTGTTTTTT. Protein sequence: CASSESWRLFF. V is TRBV2 and J is TRBJ1-4; no definite D call. This CDR3 spans 11 amino acids. V lost 2 bases to trimming and J lost 14 bases, with 9 bases between them. CDR1 and CDR2 from the germline V gene are SNHLY and FYNNEI.

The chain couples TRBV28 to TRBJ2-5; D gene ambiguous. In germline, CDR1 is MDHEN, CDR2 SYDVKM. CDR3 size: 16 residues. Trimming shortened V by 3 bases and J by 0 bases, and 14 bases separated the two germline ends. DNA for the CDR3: TGTGCCAGCAGTTTTGGGCAGGTCGGTAACCAAGAGACCCAGTACTTC. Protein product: CASSFGQVGNQETQYF.

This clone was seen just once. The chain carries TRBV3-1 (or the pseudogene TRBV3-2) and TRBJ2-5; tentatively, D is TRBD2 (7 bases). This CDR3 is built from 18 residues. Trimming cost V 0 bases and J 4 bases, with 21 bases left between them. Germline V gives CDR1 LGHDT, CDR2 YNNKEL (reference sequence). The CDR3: CASSQESWVGGGGETQYF. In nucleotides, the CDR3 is TGTGCCAGCAGCCAAGAGAGCTGGGTTGGGGGGGGCGGAGAGACCCAGTACTTC.

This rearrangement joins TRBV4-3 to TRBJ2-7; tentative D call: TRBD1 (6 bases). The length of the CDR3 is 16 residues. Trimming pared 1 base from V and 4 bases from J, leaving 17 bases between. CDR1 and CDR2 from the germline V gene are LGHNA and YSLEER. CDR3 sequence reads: CASSQGTSGHKYEQYF. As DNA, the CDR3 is TGCGCCAGCAGCCAAGGTACTTCGGGACACAAGTACGAGCAGTACTTC.

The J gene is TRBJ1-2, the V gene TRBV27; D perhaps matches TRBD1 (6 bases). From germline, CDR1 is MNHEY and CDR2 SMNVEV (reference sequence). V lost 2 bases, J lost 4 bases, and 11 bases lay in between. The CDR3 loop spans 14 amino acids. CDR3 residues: CASSLSSGAYGYTF. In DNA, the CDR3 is TGTGCCAGCAGTTTAAGTTCAGGGGCCTATGGCTACACCTTC.

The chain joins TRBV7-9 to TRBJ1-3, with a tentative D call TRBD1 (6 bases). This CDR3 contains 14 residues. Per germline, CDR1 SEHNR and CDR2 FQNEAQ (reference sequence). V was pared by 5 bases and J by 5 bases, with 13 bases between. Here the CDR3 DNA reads TGTGCCAGCAGCCGGTCAGGGGAAAGAAACACCATATATTTT. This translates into CASSRSGERNTIYF.

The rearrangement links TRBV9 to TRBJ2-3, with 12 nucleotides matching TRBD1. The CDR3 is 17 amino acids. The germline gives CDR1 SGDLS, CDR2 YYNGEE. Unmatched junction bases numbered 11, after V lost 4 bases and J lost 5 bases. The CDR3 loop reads CASSISPGTGGGDTQYF. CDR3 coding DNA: TGTGCCAGCAGCATATCACCCGGGACAGGGGGCGGAGATACGCAGTATTTT. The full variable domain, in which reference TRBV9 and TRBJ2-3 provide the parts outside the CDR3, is DSGVTQTPKHLITATGQRVTLRCSPRSGDLSVYWYQQSLDQGLQFLIQYYNGEERAKGNILERFSAQQFPDLHSELNLSSLELGDSALYFCASSISPGTGGGDTQYFGPGTRLTVL.

CDR3 region: CASSQVAWGALHF. Written as DNA, the CDR3 is TGCGCCAGCAGCCAAGTGGCGTGGGGGGCCCTCCACTTT. The chain employs TRBV4-3 and TRBJ1-6; D may be TRBD1 (5 bases). Germline-derived CDR1 and CDR2 are LGHNA and YSLEER. V was cut by 1 base and J by 14 bases, with 12 bases left in between. CDR3 length: 13 amino acids.

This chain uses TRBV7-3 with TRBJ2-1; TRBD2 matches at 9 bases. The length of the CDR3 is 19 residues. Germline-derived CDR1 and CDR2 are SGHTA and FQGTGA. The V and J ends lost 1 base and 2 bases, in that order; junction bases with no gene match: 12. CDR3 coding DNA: TGTGCCAGCAGCTTAAGCGGGGGGGCCTTAGAAAAACCCTACAATGAGCAGTTCTTC. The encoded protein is CASSLSGGALEKPYNEQFF.

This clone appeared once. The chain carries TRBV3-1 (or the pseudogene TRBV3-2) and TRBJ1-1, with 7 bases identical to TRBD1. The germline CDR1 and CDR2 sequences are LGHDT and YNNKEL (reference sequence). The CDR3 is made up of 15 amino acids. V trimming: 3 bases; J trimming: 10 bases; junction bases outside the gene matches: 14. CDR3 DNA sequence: TGTGCCAGCAGCCAGCACACTGACAGGGTCACAGGAGCTTTCTTT. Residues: CASSQHTDRVTGAFF.